The rows below give T cell receptor beta chains drawn from one sample of a study of T cell responses to AZD1222 COVID-19 vaccine. TCRdb keeps only in-frame clones here, not all; method: immunoSEQ multiplex PCR. Of some 180,000 clones listed, 85% to 95% were seen once; the top ten hold 1% to 1.5%. The sequences come from peripheral blood, collected on day 0 of AZD1222 vaccination. These receptors were taken from an adult in good health. Each CDR3 is given with its conserved first and last residue. The D gene is left open where the match is weak. Size tells how often a clone was seen (once, few, many) or the class of an expanded clone, and some rows leave it out.

TRBV3-1/TRBV3-2	TRBJ2-1	TRBD2	.	TGTGCCAGCAGCCAGAGCGGGGGAAATGAGCAGTTCTTC	CASSQSGGNEQFF
TRBV6-2/TRBV6-3	TRBJ1-6	.	.	TGTGCCAGCAGTAGAGGGACGGGATTTAATTCACCCCTCCACTTT	CASSRGTGFNSPLHF
TRBV13	TRBJ1-2	TRBD1	.	TGTGCCAGCAGATCCGGACAGGGTAAGTCGAGCTATGGCTACACCTTC	CASRSGQGKSSYGYTF
TRBV29-1	TRBJ1-2	.	few	TGCAGCGTTGTTGTCAGTAACTATGGCTACACCTTC	CSVVVSNYGYTF
TRBV21-1	TRBJ2-3	.	.	TGTGCCAGCAGCGGGCCTGGATTTTTTACAGATACGCAGTATTTT	CASSGPGFFTDTQYF
TRBV30	TRBJ2-7	.	.	TGTGCCTGGAGGAACCCTGGGAGGAACCCCTACGAGCAGTACTTC	CAWRNPGRNPYEQYF
TRBV30	TRBJ2-5	TRBD2	.	TGTGCCTGGAGTCCCGGAAATAGCGGGTCTGGGGAGACCCAGTACTTC	CAWSPGNSGSGETQYF
TRBV6-5	TRBJ1-2	.	few	TGTGCCAGCAGTTACACCGTTAGGACAGCCTTCTATGGCTACACCTTC	CASSYTVRTAFYGYTF
TRBV6-1	TRBJ1-5	.	.	TGTGCCAGCAGTGAAGTCGGAGGGAATCAGCCCCAGCATTTT	CASSEVGGNQPQHF
TRBV3-1/TRBV3-2	TRBJ1-6	.	.	TGTGCCAGCAGCCAAGTTGGAGGAAGTTCACCCCTCCACTTT	CASSQVGGSSPLHF
TRBV28	TRBJ2-7	.	.	TGTGCCAGCAGTTTAGGAACGTATTCCGAGCAGTACTTC	CASSLGTYSEQYF
TRBV2	TRBJ1-4	.	.	TGTGCCAGCAGTGATCTGGACACTGCTCTTCCTGAAAAACTGTTTTTT	CASSDLDTALPEKLFF
TRBV7-9	TRBJ1-6	TRBD1	.	TGTGCCAGCAGCTTGGACGGGACAGGGGTTTATAATTCACCCCTCCACTTT	CASSLDGTGVYNSPLHF
TRBV7-2	TRBJ1-5	.	.	TGTGCCAGCACCGGTTGGGGGGGGTCCAATCAGCCCCAGCATTTT	CASTGWGGSNQPQHF
TRBV7-2	TRBJ2-7	TRBD1	.	TGTGCCAGCAGCCCAGACAGGGGGCTTTACGAGCAGTACTTC	CASSPDRGLYEQYF
TRBV6-5	TRBJ2-7	TRBD2	.	TGTGCCAGCAGTTTAACCGTAGCGGGGGGGGACTACGAGCAGTACTTC	CASSLTVAGGDYEQYF
TRBV19	TRBJ1-5	.	few	TGTGCCAGTAGTATGGCCAGGGGAGGGCAGCCCCAGCATTTT	CASSMARGGQPQHF
TRBV14	TRBJ1-5	TRBD1	.	TGTGCCAACCGAACGGGACAGGATAGCAATCAGCCCCAGCATTTT	CANRTGQDSNQPQHF
TRBV6-6	TRBJ1-2	.	once	TGTGCCAGCAGTATGGGACAAGACAGTGGCTACACCTTC	CASSMGQDSGYTF
TRBV11-2	TRBJ2-2	.	.	TGTGCCAGCAGCCTGGGGTTAAGGGGCAACACCGGGGAGCTGTTTTTT	CASSLGLRGNTGELFF
TRBV6-4	TRBJ2-3	TRBD1	once	TGTGCCAGCAGCGACGGACAGGGGCCAGATACGCAGTATTTT	CASSDGQGPDTQYF
TRBV6-5	TRBJ2-3	.	.	TGTGCCAGCAGTTACTCCCGGGACCGCACAGATACGCAGTATTTT	CASSYSRDRTDTQYF
TRBV5-1	TRBJ2-2	TRBD2	.	TGCGCCAGCACCTTCCAGCGGGGGGGCATCGCCGGGGAGCTGTTTTTT	CASTFQRGGIAGELFF
TRBV19	TRBJ2-1	.	.	TGTGCCAGTAGCCGACACACGGGGGCAGGCGGCGATGAGCAGTTCTTC	CASSRHTGAGGDEQFF
TRBV7-6	TRBJ2-3	.	.	TGTGCCAGCAGCTTAGGCCGGTTAAGCGGGACAGATACGCAGTATTTT	CASSLGRLSGTDTQYF
TRBV19	TRBJ2-7	.	.	TGTGCCAGTAGTATAGACAGCGACGTGTGGTCCGAGCAGTACTTC	CASSIDSDVWSEQYF
TRBV10-3	TRBJ1-6	.	.	TGTGCCATCAGTTCGGGGGCCGATTCACCCCTCCACTTT	CAISSGADSPLHF
TRBV6-5	TRBJ1-2	.	few	TGTGCCAGCATTCAGGACTCCGGATTCTATGGCTACACCTTC	CASIQDSGFYGYTF
TRBV1	TRBJ2-5	.	.	TGCACCAGCAGCCAAGCCGAGGGGACTAGCGGGGGGCCTTGGGGCGAGACCCAGTACTTC	CTSSQAEGTSGGPWGETQYF
TRBV7-8	TRBJ1-4	.	few	TGTGCCAGCAGCCCCACTCGTTTTAGTAATGAAAAACTGTTTTTT	CASSPTRFSNEKLFF
TRBV6-1	TRBJ2-7	.	.	TGTGCCAGCAGTGAATTGGGCATGTCCTACGAGCAGTACTTC	CASSELGMSYEQYF
TRBV9	TRBJ2-7	.	.	TGTGCCAGCAGCGTAGGAGGGCCTCCCTACGAGCAGTACTTC	CASSVGGPPYEQYF
TRBV28	TRBJ2-7	TRBD1	.	TGTGCCAGCGTGGGCGCCGGGACAGGGTTCTACGAGCAGTACTTC	CASVGAGTGFYEQYF